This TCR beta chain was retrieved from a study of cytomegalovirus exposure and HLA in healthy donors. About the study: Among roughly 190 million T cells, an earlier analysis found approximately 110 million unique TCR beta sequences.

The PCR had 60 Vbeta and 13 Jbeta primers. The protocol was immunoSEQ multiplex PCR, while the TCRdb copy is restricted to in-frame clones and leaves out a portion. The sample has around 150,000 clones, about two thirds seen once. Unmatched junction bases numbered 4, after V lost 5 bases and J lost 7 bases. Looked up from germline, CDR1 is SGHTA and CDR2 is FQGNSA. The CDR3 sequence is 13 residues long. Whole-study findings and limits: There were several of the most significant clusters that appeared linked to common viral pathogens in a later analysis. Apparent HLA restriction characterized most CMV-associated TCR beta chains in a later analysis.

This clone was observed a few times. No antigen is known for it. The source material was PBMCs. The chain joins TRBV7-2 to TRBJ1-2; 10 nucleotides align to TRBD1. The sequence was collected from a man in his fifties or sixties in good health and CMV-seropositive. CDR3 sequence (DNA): TGTGCCAGCAGCGGGACAGGGGTCCGTGGCTACACCTTC. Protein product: CASSGTGVRGYTF.